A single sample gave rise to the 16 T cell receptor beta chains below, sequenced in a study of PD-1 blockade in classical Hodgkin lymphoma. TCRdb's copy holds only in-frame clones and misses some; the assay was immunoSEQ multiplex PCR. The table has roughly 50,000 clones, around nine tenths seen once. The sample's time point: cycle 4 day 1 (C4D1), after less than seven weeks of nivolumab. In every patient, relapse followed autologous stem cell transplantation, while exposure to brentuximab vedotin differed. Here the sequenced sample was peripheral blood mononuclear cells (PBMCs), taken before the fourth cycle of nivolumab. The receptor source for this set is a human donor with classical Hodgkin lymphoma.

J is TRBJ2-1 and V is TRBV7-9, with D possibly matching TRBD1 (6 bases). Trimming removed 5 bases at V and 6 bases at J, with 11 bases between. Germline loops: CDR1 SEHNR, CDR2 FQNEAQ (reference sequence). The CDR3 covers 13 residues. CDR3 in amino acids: CASSTGSLNEQFF. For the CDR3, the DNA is TGTGCCAGCAGCACAGGGAGCCTCAATGAGCAGTTCTTC.

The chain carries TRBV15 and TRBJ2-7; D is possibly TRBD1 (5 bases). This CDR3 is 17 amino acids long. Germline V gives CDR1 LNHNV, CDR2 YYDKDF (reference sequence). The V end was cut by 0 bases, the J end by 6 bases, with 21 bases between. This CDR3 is CATSRERPGRVFPEQYF. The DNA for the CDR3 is TGTGCCACCAGCAGAGAGCGACCGGGCAGGGTCTTTCCCGAGCAGTACTTC.

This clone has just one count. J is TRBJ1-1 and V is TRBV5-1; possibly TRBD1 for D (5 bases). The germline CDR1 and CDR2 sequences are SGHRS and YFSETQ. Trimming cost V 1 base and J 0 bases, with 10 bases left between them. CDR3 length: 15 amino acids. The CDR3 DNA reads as TGCGCCAGCAGCTTGCTGCGGGGCATGAACACTGAAGCTTTCTTT. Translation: CASSLLRGMNTEAFF.

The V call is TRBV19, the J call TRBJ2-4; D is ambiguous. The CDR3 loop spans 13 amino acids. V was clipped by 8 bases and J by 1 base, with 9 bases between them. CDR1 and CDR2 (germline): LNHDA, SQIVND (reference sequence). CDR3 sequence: CASATEAKNIQYF. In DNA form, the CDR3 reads TGTGCCAGTGCAACAGAGGCCAAAAACATTCAGTACTTC.

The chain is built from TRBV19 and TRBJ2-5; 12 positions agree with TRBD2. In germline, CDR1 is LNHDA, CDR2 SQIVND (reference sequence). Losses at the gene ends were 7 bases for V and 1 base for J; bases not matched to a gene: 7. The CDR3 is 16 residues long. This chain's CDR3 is CASNPGLAGTQETQYF. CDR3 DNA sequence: TGTGCCAGTAACCCTGGACTAGCGGGAACCCAAGAGACCCAGTACTTC.

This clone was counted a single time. The CDR3 loop is CASSFGPRSYNEQFF. The CDR3 DNA follows: TGTGCCAGCAGTTTTGGGCCGCGCTCCTACAATGAGCAGTTCTTC. The rearrangement uses TRBV27 and TRBJ2-1; D uncertain. The V end lost 3 bases, the J end lost 0 bases, and 9 bases lay between the germline ends. The CDR3 sequence is 15 residues long. Germline values: CDR1 MNHEY, CDR2 SMNVEV (reference sequence).

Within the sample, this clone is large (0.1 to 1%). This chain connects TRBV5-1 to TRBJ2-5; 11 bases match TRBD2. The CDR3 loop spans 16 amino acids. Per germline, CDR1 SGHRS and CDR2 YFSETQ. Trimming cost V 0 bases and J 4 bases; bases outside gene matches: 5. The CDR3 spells CASSLVKLAGGETQYF. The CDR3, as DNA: TGCGCCAGCAGCTTGGTAAAGCTAGCGGGAGGAGAGACCCAGTACTTC.

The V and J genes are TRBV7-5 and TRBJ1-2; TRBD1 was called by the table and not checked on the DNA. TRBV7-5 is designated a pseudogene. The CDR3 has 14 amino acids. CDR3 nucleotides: TGTGTCAGAAGCTTAGGCGGACAGGGCTATGGCTACACCTTC. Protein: CVRSLGGQGYGYTF.

The CDR3 coding sequence is TGCGCCAGCAGCACCGGACAGGGATTGAGCACTGAAGCTTTCTTT. This codes for CASSTGQGLSTEAFF. The chain links TRBV5-1 to TRBJ1-1; 8 positions match TRBD1. V trimming: 4 bases; J trimming: 4 bases; junction bases outside the gene matches: 9. CDR1 and CDR2 (germline): SGHRS, YFSETQ. The CDR3 sequence is 15 residues long.

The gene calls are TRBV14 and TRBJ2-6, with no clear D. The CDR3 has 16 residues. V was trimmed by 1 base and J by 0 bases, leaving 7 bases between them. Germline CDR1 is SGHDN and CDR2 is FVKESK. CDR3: CASSQVPGSGANVLTF. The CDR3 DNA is TGTGCCAGCAGCCAAGTTCCGGGCTCTGGGGCCAACGTCCTGACTTTC.

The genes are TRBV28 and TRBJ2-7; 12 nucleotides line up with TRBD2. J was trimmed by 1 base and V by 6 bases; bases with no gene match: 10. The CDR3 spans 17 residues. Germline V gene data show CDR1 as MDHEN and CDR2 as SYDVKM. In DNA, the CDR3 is TGTGCCAGCAGAGGGGGACTAGCGGGTTTTGGGTCCTACGAGCAGTACTTC. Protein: CASRGGLAGFGSYEQYF.

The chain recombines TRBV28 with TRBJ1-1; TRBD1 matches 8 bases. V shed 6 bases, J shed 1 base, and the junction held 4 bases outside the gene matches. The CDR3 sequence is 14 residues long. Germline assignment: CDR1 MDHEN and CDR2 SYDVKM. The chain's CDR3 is CASRDRVTNTEAFF. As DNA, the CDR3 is TGTGCCAGCAGGGACAGGGTGACGAACACTGAAGCTTTCTTT.

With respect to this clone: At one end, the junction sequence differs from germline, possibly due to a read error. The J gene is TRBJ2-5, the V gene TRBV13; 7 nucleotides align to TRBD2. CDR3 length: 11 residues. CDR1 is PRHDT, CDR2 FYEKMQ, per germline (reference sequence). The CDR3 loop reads CASSLGGRIDF. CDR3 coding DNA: TGTGCCAGCAGCTTGGGCGGGAGAATTGACTTC.

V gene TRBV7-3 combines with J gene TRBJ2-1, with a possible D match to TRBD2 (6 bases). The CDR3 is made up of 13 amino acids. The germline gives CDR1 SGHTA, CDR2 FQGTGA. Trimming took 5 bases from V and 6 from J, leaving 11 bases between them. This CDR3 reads CASSPGRGNEQFF. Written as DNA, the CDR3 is TGTGCCAGCAGCCCCGGGCGGGGCAATGAGCAGTTCTTC.

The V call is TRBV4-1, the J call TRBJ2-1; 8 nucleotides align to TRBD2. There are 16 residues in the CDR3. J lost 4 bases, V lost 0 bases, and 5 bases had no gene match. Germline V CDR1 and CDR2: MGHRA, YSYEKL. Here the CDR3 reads CASSQEPASGYNEQFF. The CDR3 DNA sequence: TGCGCCAGCAGCCAAGAACCGGCTAGCGGGTACAATGAGCAGTTCTTC.

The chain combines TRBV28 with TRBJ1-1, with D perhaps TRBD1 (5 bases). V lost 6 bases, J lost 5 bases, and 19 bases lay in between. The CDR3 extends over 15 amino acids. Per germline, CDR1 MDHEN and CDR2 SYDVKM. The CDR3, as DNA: TGTGCCAGCAGACTCGGCGGGACCAAACGGACTGAAGCTTTCTTT. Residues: CASRLGGTKRTEAFF. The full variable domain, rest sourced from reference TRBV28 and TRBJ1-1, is DVKVTQSSRYLVKRTGEKVFLECVQDMDHENMFWYRQDPGLGLRLIYFSYDVKMKEKGDIPEGYSVSREKKERFSLILESASTNQTSMYLCASRLGGTKRTEAFFGQGTRLTVV.